This T cell receptor (beta chain) derives from a study of control samples from healthy donors and cancer patients (dated by TCRdb to 2020 to 2021). Libraries were prepared through the immunoSEQ multiplex PCR assay. TCRdb holds this immuneACCESS table with in-frame rearrangements only. Some clones are missing; in checked studies, unresolved V genes explain under half, and the rest has no known cause. For this sample the table gives fewer than 100,000 clones, of which around 80% were detected only once. The ten largest clones represent around 9.1% of the sample. V gives up 5 bases and J gives up 0 bases, and the segment between their germline ends measures 11 bases. Reading the germline V gene gives CDR1 SGHVS and CDR2 FNYEAQ. The CDR3 has 15 amino acids, counting the end cysteine and phenylalanine. Solely the CDR3 DNA is kept, with 45 bases framed from the first base. Notes on this clone: Which antigen it targets is not known. Qualities for individual bases were not recorded, and no much larger clone is one base off.

The origin of this receptor is a woman aged 60 to 75 in good health. The sequenced sample was blood. In this chain, TRBV7-6 is recombined with TRBJ2-1, with the identity of the D gene unclear. This receptor has the CDR3 CASSPRVDSYNEQFF. The DNA sequence reads TGTGCCAGCAGCCCAAGGGTTGACTCCTACAATGAGCAGTTCTTC.